Shown below are 12 T cell receptor beta chains from a single sample sequenced in a study of T-cell reconstitution after alpha-beta-depleted transplantation in children. Preparation of the TCRbeta library was carried out with unique molecular identifiers. TCRdb re-analysed the PCR reads in MiXCR, keeping a single row per CDR3 protein. The sample has around 76,000 distinct CDR3 sequences, 15% to 20% seen once. The sequencing used PBMCs, mostly from graft donor cells, collected 360 days after TCRalphabeta/CD19-depleted stem cell transplant. The receptor set was obtained from a male patient under 10 years old who had a stem cell transplant for acute lymphoblastic leukemia, so the T cells may come from the graft donor.

There are a few counts of this clonotype. The rearrangement uses TRBV3-1 and TRBJ2-5; no definite D call. The germline V gene has CDR1 LGHDT and CDR2 YNNKEL (reference sequence). Trimming pared 1 base from V and 5 bases from J, leaving 14 bases between. The CDR3 totals 15 residues. CDR3 nucleotides: TGTGCCAGCAGCCAAGCGGCAGTTGAAGGGGAGACCCAGTACTTC. Amino acids: CASSQAAVEGETQYF.

In its sample, this clonotype was seen many times. The chain carries TRBV4-1 and TRBJ2-1; no clear D gene. CDR1 is MGHRA, CDR2 YSYEKL, per germline. This CDR3 is built from 16 residues. V was pared by 0 bases and J by 7 bases, with 16 bases between. The chain's CDR3 is CASSQDDSPDWNEQFF. The CDR3 bases are TGCGCCAGCAGCCAAGACGACTCCCCCGACTGGAATGAGCAGTTCTTC.

This clonotype appeared a few times. The rearrangement joins TRBV27 to TRBJ2-1; TRBD1 aligns across 7 bases. The CDR3 loop spans 15 amino acids. V gave up 5 bases and J gave up 4 bases; unmatched junction bases: 8. CDR1 is MNHEY and CDR2 is SMNVEV in the germline V gene (reference sequence). The CDR3 DNA reads TGTGCCAGCAGTCACTACAGGGGCTATTACAATGAGCAGTTCTTC. Protein product: CASSHYRGYYNEQFF.

The chain links TRBV4-1 to TRBJ2-7; 7 bases fit TRBD2. This CDR3 comprises 15 residues. From germline, CDR1 is MGHRA and CDR2 YSYEKL. With V trimmed by 3 bases and J by 2 bases, 7 bases remained unmatched. The CDR3 sequence is CASSHTQGGPYEQYF. The CDR3 region has the DNA TGCGCCAGCAGCCACACCCAGGGAGGGCCCTACGAGCAGTACTTC.

The CDR3 sequence is CASSLLMHTEAFF. CDR3 DNA sequence: TGTGCCAGCAGTTTACTGATGCACACTGAAGCTTTCTTT. The chain uses TRBV12-3 or TRBV12-4 and TRBJ1-1; D is uncertain. Between the trimmed V and J ends, which lost 2 bases and 3 bases, there was a span of 7 bases. This CDR3 comprises 13 residues.

V usage is TRBV24-1 and J usage is TRBJ1-1; D ambiguous. V lost 3 bases to trimming and J lost 0 bases, with 7 bases between them. The CDR3 is 14 amino acids. Per germline, CDR1 KGHDR and CDR2 SFDVKD. DNA for the CDR3: TGTGCCACCAGTGATCGACTCTTGAACACTGAAGCTTTCTTT. It is translated as CATSDRLLNTEAFF.

J is TRBJ1-1 and V is TRBV6-2 or TRBV6-3; D unresolved. Germline lookup yields CDR1 MNHEY and CDR2 SVGEGT. Trimming removed 0 bases from V and 5 bases from J, with 19 bases in between. The CDR3 is made up of 17 amino acids. CDR3 in DNA: TGTGCCAGCAGTTACTCCCTAGGGCCCCTACCGGAGACTGAAGCTTTCTTT. It codes for CASSYSLGPLPETEAFF.

The CDR3 bases are TGTGCCAGCGGGAGGACGAAGGACTACGAGCAGTACTTC. The encoded protein is CASGRTKDYEQYF. The chain links TRBV6-2 or TRBV6-3 to TRBJ2-7, with D perhaps TRBD2 (6 bases). Trimming stripped 8 bases from V and 3 bases from J, with 14 bases between. There are 13 residues in the CDR3. Looked up from germline, CDR1 is MNHEY and CDR2 is SVGEGT.

The rearrangement links TRBV4-1 to TRBJ2-1; TRBD2 might be the D (6 bases). CDR1 and CDR2 (germline): MGHRA, YSYEKL. The length of the CDR3 is 16 residues. The germline V and J ends were trimmed by 1 base and 7 bases, with 17 bases remaining between them. This chain's CDR3 is CASSQAPTGVKNEQFF. The CDR3 DNA reads TGCGCCAGCAGCCAAGCCCCAACGGGAGTGAAAAATGAGCAGTTCTTC.

This clonotype came up a few times. The chain joins TRBV11-2 to TRBJ2-3; 7 bases line up with TRBD2. This CDR3 spans 14 amino acids. J was trimmed by 8 bases and V by 1 base; bases with no gene match: 6. Germline CDR1 and CDR2: SGHAT and FQNNGV. CDR3 nucleotides: TGTGCCAGCAGCTTAGCGGGAGGATCAGCTACGCAGTATTTT. Translating gives CASSLAGGSATQYF.

The gene calls are TRBV5-1 and TRBJ2-7; D is ambiguous. The CDR3 is 13 amino acids. The germline gives CDR1 SGHRS, CDR2 YFSETQ. Trimming left V 1 base short and J 3 bases short, with 8 bases between. Here the CDR3 reads CASSLKPGYEQYF. CDR3 DNA sequence: TGCGCCAGCAGCTTGAAGCCGGGCTACGAGCAGTACTTC.

The genes are TRBV5-1 and TRBJ2-7; 11 bases match TRBD2. Germline V gene data show CDR1 as SGHRS and CDR2 as YFSETQ. V lost 4 bases, J lost 7 bases, and 7 bases stayed unmatched. The CDR3 runs 14 residues. The CDR3 loop reads CASSATSGSREQYF. The DNA of the CDR3 is TGCGCCAGCAGCGCAACTAGCGGGAGTAGGGAGCAGTACTTC.